This TCR beta chain originates from a study of blood T cell repertoires in COVID-19. Across the whole study: Whether acute or convalescent, the COVID-19 samples came from the United States, Italy and Spain. The cDNA or gDNA used as material had been derived from T cells, B-cell-depleted T cells, or PBMCs.

The CDR3 length is 14 residues. Study processing details: Amplification of reference gene primers was used by the study to estimate nucleated cell counts. Sequencing was performed with immunoSEQ multiplex PCR; in TCRdb, only in-frame clones are kept and a portion is missing. Clone size and the V and J calls come from that table; the DNA yielded D and trimming. Here the sample spans about 150,000 clones, roughly 89% being singletons. The chain is built from TRBV21-1 and TRBJ2-7; the table names TRBD2, a call not compared with the DNA. TRBV21-1 is a pseudogene locus. The source is a human donor in a cohort sampled during active COVID-19. Sequences were obtained from peripheral blood. The CDR3 DNA follows: TGTGCCAGCTCAAGCATAGCGGGGTCCTACGAGCAGTACTTC. It translates to CASSSIAGSYEQYF.